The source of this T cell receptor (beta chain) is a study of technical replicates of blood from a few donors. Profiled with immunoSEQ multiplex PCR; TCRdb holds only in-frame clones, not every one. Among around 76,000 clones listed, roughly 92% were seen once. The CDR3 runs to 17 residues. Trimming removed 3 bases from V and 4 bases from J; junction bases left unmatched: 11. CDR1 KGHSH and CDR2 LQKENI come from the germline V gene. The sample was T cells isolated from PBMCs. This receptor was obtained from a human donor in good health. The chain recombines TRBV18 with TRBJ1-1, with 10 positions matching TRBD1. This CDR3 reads CASSPHATGGAVTEAFF. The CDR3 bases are TGTGCCAGCTCACCCCATGCGACAGGGGGCGCGGTCACTGAAGCTTTCTTT.